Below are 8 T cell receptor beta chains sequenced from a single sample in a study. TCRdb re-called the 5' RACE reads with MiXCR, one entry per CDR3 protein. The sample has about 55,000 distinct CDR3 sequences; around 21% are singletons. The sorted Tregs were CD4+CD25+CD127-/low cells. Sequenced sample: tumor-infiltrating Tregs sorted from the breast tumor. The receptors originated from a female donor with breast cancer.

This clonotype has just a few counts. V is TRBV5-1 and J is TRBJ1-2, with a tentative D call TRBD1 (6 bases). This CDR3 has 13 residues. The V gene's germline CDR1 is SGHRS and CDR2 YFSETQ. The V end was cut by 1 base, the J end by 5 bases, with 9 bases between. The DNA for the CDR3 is TGCGCCAGCAGCTTGACAGGGACTTATGGCTACACCTTC. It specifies CASSLTGTYGYTF.

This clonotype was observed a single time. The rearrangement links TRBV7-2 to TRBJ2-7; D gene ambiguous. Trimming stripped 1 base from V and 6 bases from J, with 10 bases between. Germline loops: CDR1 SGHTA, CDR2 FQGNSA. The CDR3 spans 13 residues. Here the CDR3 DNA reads TGTGCCAGCAGCTTAGTTTCGGGCGGCGAGCAGTACTTC. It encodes CASSLVSGGEQYF.

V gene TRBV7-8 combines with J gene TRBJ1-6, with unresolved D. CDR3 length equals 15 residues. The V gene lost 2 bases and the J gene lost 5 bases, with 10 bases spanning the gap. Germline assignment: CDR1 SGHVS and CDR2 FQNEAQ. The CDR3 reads CASSLTVGNNSPLHF. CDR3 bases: TGTGCCAGCAGCTTAACGGTCGGGAATAATTCACCCCTCCACTTT.

Written as DNA, the CDR3 is TGTGCCAGCAGCCAAAACAGGGGAGGGTATGGCTACACCTTC. Translating it yields CASSQNRGGYGYTF. The rearrangement links TRBV7-8 to TRBJ1-2; 7 bases match TRBD1. CDR3 length: 14 residues. CDR1 and CDR2 (germline): SGHVS, FQNEAQ. The V segment lost 5 bases and the J segment 5 bases; nucleotides outside the gene matches: 8.

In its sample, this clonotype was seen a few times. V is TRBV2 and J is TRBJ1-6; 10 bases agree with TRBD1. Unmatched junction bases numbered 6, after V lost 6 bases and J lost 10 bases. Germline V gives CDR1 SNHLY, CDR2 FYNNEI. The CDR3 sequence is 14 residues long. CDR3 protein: CASRTGGPGSPLHF. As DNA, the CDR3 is TGTGCCAGCAGGACAGGGGGCCCTGGGTCACCCCTCCACTTT.

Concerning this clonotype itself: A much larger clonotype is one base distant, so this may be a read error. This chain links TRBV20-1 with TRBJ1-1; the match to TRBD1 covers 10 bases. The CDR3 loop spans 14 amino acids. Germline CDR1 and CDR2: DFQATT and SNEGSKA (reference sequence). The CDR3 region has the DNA TGCTGTGCTACGGGGACAGGGGACGTCGCTGAAGCTTTCTTT. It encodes CCATGTGDVAEAFF.

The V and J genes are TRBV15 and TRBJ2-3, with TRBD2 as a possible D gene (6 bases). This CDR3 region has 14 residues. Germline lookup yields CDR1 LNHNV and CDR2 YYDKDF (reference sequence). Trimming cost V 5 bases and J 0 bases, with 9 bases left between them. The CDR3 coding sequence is TGTGCCACCAGCTTGGGGGGAAGCACAGATACGCAGTATTTT. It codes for CATSLGGSTDTQYF. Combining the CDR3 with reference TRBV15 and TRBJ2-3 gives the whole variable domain DAMVIQNPRYQVTQFGKPVTLSCSQTLNHNVMYWYQQKSSQAPKLLFHYYDKDFNNEADTPDNFQSRRPNTSFCFLDIRSPGLGDTAMYLCATSLGGSTDTQYFGPGTRLTVL.

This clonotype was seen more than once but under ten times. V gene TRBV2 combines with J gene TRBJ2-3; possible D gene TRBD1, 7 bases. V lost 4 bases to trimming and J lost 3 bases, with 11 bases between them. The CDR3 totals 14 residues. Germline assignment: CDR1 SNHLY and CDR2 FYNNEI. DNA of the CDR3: TGTGCCAGCAGTGTGGAGGGGGCGACAGATACGCAGTATTTT. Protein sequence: CASSVEGATDTQYF.